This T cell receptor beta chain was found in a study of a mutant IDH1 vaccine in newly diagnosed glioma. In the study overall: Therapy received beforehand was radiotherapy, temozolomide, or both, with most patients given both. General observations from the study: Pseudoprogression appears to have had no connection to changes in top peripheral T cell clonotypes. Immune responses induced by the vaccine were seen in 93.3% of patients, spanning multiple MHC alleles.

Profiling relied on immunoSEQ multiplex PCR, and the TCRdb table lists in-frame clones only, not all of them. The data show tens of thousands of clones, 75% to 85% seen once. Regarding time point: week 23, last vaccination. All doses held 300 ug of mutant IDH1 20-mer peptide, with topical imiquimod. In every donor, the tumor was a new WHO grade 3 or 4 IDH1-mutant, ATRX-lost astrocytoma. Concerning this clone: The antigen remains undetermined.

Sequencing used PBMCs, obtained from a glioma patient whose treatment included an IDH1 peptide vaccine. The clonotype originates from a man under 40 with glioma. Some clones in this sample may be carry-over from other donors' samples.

The CDR3 spells CASSKAGERGETQYF. CDR3 nucleotide sequence: TGTGCCAGCAGTAAAGCGGGAGAGAGGGGGGAGACCCAGTACTTC. The chain carries TRBV5-4 and TRBJ2-5, with 8 nucleotides matching TRBD2. V trimming: 5 bases; J trimming: 5 bases; junction bases outside the gene matches: 11. The CDR3 is made up of 15 amino acids. Germline CDR1 is SGHNT and CDR2 is YYREEE (reference sequence).